The rows below give T cell receptor beta chains drawn from one sample of a study of shared clonotypes between healthy human individuals. TCRdb's table, derived via immunoSEQ multiplex PCR, lists solely in-frame clones and lacks some. The data show roughly 1.5 million clones, with 95% to 99% seen just once and roughly 0.45% held by the top ten. The sequenced sample was naive CD4+ T cells sorted from blood. The receptors were gathered from a young man in good health. CDR3s include the opening cysteine and the closing phenylalanine or tryptophan. Each record gives: V gene, J gene, D gene, clone size, CDR3 protein, CDR3 DNA. D genes are given only for firm matches. Size is omitted from some rows. Given values are once, few, many or a class for expanded clones.

V gene: TRBV6-5
J gene: TRBJ1-2
D gene: -
clone size: -
CDR3 protein: CASSYYPDAGPGYTF
CDR3 DNA: TGTGCCAGCAGTTACTATCCGGACGCCGGACCTGGCTACACCTTC

V gene: TRBV15
J gene: TRBJ2-7
D gene: -
clone size: -
CDR3 protein: CATSETISSSYEQYF
CDR3 DNA: TGTGCCACCAGCGAAACGATATCTTCCTCCTACGAGCAGTACTTC

V gene: TRBV5-4
J gene: TRBJ2-1
D gene: -
clone size: -
CDR3 protein: CASSIDSGAYNEQFF
CDR3 DNA: TGTGCCAGCAGCATCGATAGCGGCGCCTACAATGAGCAGTTCTTC

V gene: TRBV13
J gene: TRBJ2-2
D gene: -
clone size: -
CDR3 protein: CASSLPGHLTGELFF
CDR3 DNA: TGTGCCAGCAGCCTCCCGGGACATCTCACCGGGGAGCTGTTTTTT

V gene: TRBV5-1
J gene: TRBJ2-1
D gene: -
clone size: -
CDR3 protein: CASSLEAFIYNEQFF
CDR3 DNA: TGCGCCAGCAGCTTGGAGGCATTCATCTACAATGAGCAGTTCTTC

V gene: TRBV5-1
J gene: TRBJ2-1
D gene: TRBD2
clone size: -
CDR3 protein: CASSSVSGRAFDEQFF
CDR3 DNA: TGCGCCAGCAGCTCCGTTAGCGGGAGGGCCTTCGATGAGCAGTTCTTC

V gene: TRBV7-2
J gene: TRBJ1-1
D gene: -
clone size: -
CDR3 protein: CASSRGRLNTEAFF
CDR3 DNA: TGTGCCAGCAGCCGGGGACGGCTGAACACTGAAGCTTTCTTT

V gene: TRBV28
J gene: TRBJ1-5
D gene: -
clone size: once
CDR3 protein: CAGTWQPQHF
CDR3 DNA: TGTGCCGGCACTTGGCAGCCCCAGCATTTT

V gene: TRBV14
J gene: TRBJ1-3
D gene: -
clone size: -
CDR3 protein: CASSPYWTGNTIYF
CDR3 DNA: TGTGCCAGCAGCCCATACTGGACTGGAAACACCATATATTTT

V gene: TRBV7-3
J gene: TRBJ2-3
D gene: TRBD2
clone size: -
CDR3 protein: CASSLISTSGSTDTQYF
CDR3 DNA: TGTGCCAGCAGCTTAATCTCGACTAGCGGGAGCACAGATACGCAGTATTTT

V gene: TRBV18
J gene: TRBJ2-7
D gene: -
clone size: -
CDR3 protein: CASSPASSSNYEQYF
CDR3 DNA: TGTGCCAGCTCACCCGCCAGTAGCTCCAACTACGAGCAGTACTTC

V gene: TRBV2
J gene: TRBJ1-1
D gene: -
clone size: -
CDR3 protein: CASRGTRDPEAFF
CDR3 DNA: TGTGCCAGCAGGGGGACTCGAGACCCCGAAGCTTTCTTT

V gene: TRBV27
J gene: TRBJ2-1
D gene: -
clone size: -
CDR3 protein: CASKGMELYNEQFF
CDR3 DNA: TGTGCCAGCAAGGGGATGGAGTTGTACAATGAGCAGTTCTTC

V gene: TRBV19
J gene: TRBJ2-7
D gene: TRBD1
clone size: -
CDR3 protein: CASSIGTGAPYEQYF
CDR3 DNA: TGTGCCAGTAGTATAGGGACAGGGGCCCCCTACGAGCAGTACTTC

V gene: TRBV14
J gene: TRBJ2-7
D gene: -
clone size: -
CDR3 protein: CASSRKQGYEQYF
CDR3 DNA: TGTGCCAGCAGCCGAAAGCAGGGGTACGAGCAGTACTTC

V gene: TRBV10-1
J gene: TRBJ2-2
D gene: -
clone size: -
CDR3 protein: CASSGRNANTGELFF
CDR3 DNA: TGCGCCAGCAGTGGGAGGAACGCGAACACCGGGGAGCTGTTTTTT

V gene: TRBV10-2
J gene: TRBJ2-6
D gene: TRBD2
clone size: few
CDR3 protein: CASSAGGPDGANVLTF
CDR3 DNA: TGCGCCAGCAGTGCGGGAGGGCCAGATGGGGCCAACGTCCTGACTTTC

V gene: TRBV6-6
J gene: TRBJ1-1
D gene: TRBD1
clone size: -
CDR3 protein: CASSFGQATEAFF
CDR3 DNA: TGTGCCAGCAGTTTTGGACAGGCCACTGAAGCTTTCTTT

V gene: TRBV19
J gene: TRBJ2-1
D gene: TRBD1
clone size: -
CDR3 protein: CASRRDRSHNEQFF
CDR3 DNA: TGTGCCAGTCGCCGGGACAGGTCCCACAATGAGCAGTTCTTC

V gene: TRBV7-2
J gene: TRBJ2-5
D gene: TRBD1
clone size: -
CDR3 protein: CASSRRGPLRETQYF
CDR3 DNA: TGTGCCAGCAGCCGCAGGGGGCCGTTACGAGAGACCCAGTACTTC

V gene: TRBV9
J gene: TRBJ2-5
D gene: -
clone size: -
CDR3 protein: CASSGLGGHSETQYF
CDR3 DNA: TGTGCCAGCAGCGGCCTCGGAGGGCATTCTGAGACCCAGTACTTC

V gene: TRBV2
J gene: TRBJ1-4
D gene: -
clone size: -
CDR3 protein: CASSEVEKLFF
CDR3 DNA: TGTGCCAGCAGTGAGGTAGAAAAACTGTTTTTT

V gene: TRBV6-5
J gene: TRBJ2-7
D gene: -
clone size: -
CDR3 protein: CASSAWGAEQYF
CDR3 DNA: TGTGCCAGCAGTGCCTGGGGGGCCGAGCAGTACTTC

V gene: TRBV29-1
J gene: TRBJ1-4
D gene: -
clone size: -
CDR3 protein: CSVEGQGGGKLFF
CDR3 DNA: TGCAGCGTTGAGGGGCAGGGAGGCGGAAAACTGTTTTTT

V gene: TRBV4-2
J gene: TRBJ2-1
D gene: -
clone size: -
CDR3 protein: CASSQNPRVVNEQFF
CDR3 DNA: TGTGCCAGCAGCCAAAACCCGCGGGTAGTAAATGAGCAGTTCTTC

V gene: TRBV2
J gene: TRBJ1-4
D gene: -
clone size: -
CDR3 protein: CASSRGRDEKLFF
CDR3 DNA: TGTGCCAGCAGCCGGGGGCGCGATGAAAAACTGTTTTTT

V gene: TRBV4-1
J gene: TRBJ1-1
D gene: -
clone size: -
CDR3 protein: CASSQGERNTEAFF
CDR3 DNA: TGCGCCAGCAGCCAAGGGGAAAGGAACACTGAAGCTTTCTTT

V gene: TRBV7-2
J gene: TRBJ2-4
D gene: -
clone size: -
CDR3 protein: CASSLASSTAKNIQYF
CDR3 DNA: TGTGCCAGCAGCTTAGCTTCTTCCACAGCCAAAAACATTCAGTACTTC